Following are 18 T cell receptor beta chains from one sample sequenced in a study of T-cell reconstitution after alpha-beta-depleted transplantation in children. The library targeted TCRbeta and was prepared with unique molecular identifiers. TCRdb redid the calling of the PCR reads with MiXCR, one entry per CDR3 protein. This sample has almost 400,000 distinct CDR3 sequences, with just over 20% found just once. This specimen was PBMCs from the stem cell graft donor, taken from the stem cell graft. These receptor sequences come from a human donor who donated a stem cell graft to a child with acute myeloid leukemia.

This clonotype was seen a handful of times. The V and J genes are TRBV6-5 and TRBJ1-1; D perhaps matches TRBD1 (5 bases). The length of the CDR3 is 16 residues. V lost 2 bases and J lost 1, with 14 bases in between. Germline V gives CDR1 MNHEY, CDR2 SVGAGI. In DNA, the CDR3 is TGTGCCAGCAGTTACAGGGGCGGGCTTGGGAACACTGAAGCTTTCTTT. As protein: CASSYRGGLGNTEAFF.

The V call is TRBV4-1, the J call TRBJ1-2; 7 bases match TRBD1. This CDR3 comprises 15 residues. J was trimmed by 2 bases and V by 0 bases; bases with no gene match: 3. Germline CDR1 and CDR2: MGHRA and YSYEKL. CDR3 coding DNA: TGCGCCAGCAGCCAAGATATGACAGGGAACTATGGCTACACCTTC. It specifies CASSQDMTGNYGYTF.

This clonotype was recorded at least ten times. This chain joins TRBV5-1 and TRBJ2-7; D not resolved. Trimming left V 4 bases short and J 3 bases short, with 17 bases between. The CDR3 contains 15 residues. The germline CDR1 and CDR2 sequences are SGHRS and YFSETQ. The CDR3 protein is CASSDGYHPIYEQYF. The CDR3 DNA follows: TGCGCCAGCAGCGATGGGTACCACCCCATCTACGAGCAGTACTTC. Full variable domain (rest looked up from reference TRBV5-1 and TRBJ2-7): KAGVTQTPRYLIKTRGQQVTLSCSPISGHRSVSWYQQTPGQGLQFLFEYFSETQRNKGNFPGRFSGRQFSNSRSEMNVSTLELGDSALYLCASSDGYHPIYEQYFGPGTRLTVT.

The rearrangement uses TRBV28 and TRBJ2-7; TRBD2 aligns across 10 bases. Germline-derived CDR1 and CDR2 are MDHEN and SYDVKM. The CDR3 sequence is 18 residues long. V was clipped by 5 bases and J by 4 bases; unmatched bases: 17. The CDR3 DNA follows: TGTGCCAGCAGTCCCCGTAGCGGGAGGAAGATTTTTACGTACGAGCAGTACTTC. This translates into CASSPRSGRKIFTYEQYF.

This clonotype turned up a few times. The CDR3 region is CASSQETAKNIQYF. The CDR3 DNA reads TGCGCCAGCAGCCAAGAGACGGCCAAAAACATTCAGTACTTC. The chain has TRBV4-1 and TRBJ2-4; no definite D call. The CDR3 is 14 amino acids. Germline V gene lookup returns CDR1 MGHRA and CDR2 YSYEKL. V lost 0 bases, J lost 1 base, and 4 bases lay in between.

This clonotype showed up just a few times. The gene calls are TRBV18 and TRBJ2-5; D is perhaps TRBD2 (5 bases). This CDR3 is 15 amino acids long. Between the trimmed V and J ends, which lost 3 bases and 4 bases, there was a span of 15 bases. Germline CDR1 KGHSH, CDR2 LQKENI. The CDR3 is CASSPGGLGGETQYF. Here the CDR3 DNA reads TGTGCCAGCTCACCCGGCGGCCTCGGAGGAGAGACCCAGTACTTC.

This clonotype occurred a few times. V usage is TRBV12-3 or TRBV12-4 and J usage is TRBJ2-7; TRBD1 matches 9 bases. This CDR3 has 15 amino acids. V dropped 7 bases and J dropped 2; count of bases not matched to a gene: 9. In DNA form, the CDR3 reads TGTGCCAGCACTATTGGGACAGGGTATACCTACGAGCAGTACTTC. It yields the protein CASTIGTGYTYEQYF.

The CDR3 sequence is CASSQMTSAYNEQFF. CDR3 in DNA: TGCGCCAGCAGCCAAATGACTAGCGCCTACAATGAGCAGTTCTTC. V gene TRBV4-1 combines with J gene TRBJ2-1; 8 nucleotides agree with TRBD2. Germline V gene lookup returns CDR1 MGHRA and CDR2 YSYEKL. This CDR3 is built from 15 residues. Trimming cost V 2 bases and J 2 bases; bases outside gene matches: 2.

This clonotype came up a few times. The chain has TRBV12-3 or TRBV12-4 and TRBJ2-2, with no clear D. The V end was cut by 5 bases, the J end by 3 bases, with 13 bases between. The CDR3 loop spans 15 amino acids. The DNA of the CDR3 is TGTGCCAGCAGTCAGAGGAGCGTTGACACCGGGGAGCTGTTTTTT. Its translation: CASSQRSVDTGELFF.

The chain uses TRBV7-8 and TRBJ2-1; D is perhaps TRBD1 (6 bases). Deletions cut 2 bases from V and 8 bases from J, with 28 bases between. Per germline, CDR1 SGHVS and CDR2 FQNEAQ. The CDR3 is 19 amino acids. The CDR3 protein is CASSLLTGFSGTERDEQFF. CDR3 DNA: TGTGCCAGCAGCTTACTGACAGGTTTTTCCGGGACGGAGAGGGATGAGCAGTTCTTC.

The gene calls are TRBV7-8 and TRBJ2-7, with TRBD2 matching over 9 bases. Germline trimming cut 6 bases from V and 2 bases from J; bases unmatched to any gene: 11. The germline V gene has CDR1 SGHVS and CDR2 FQNEAQ. This CDR3 region has 16 residues. This CDR3 reads CASSNTYSGGTYEQYF. Here the CDR3 DNA reads TGTGCCAGCAGTAATACCTATAGCGGGGGAACCTACGAGCAGTACTTC.

This clonotype has more than one count but fewer than ten. This chain links TRBV28 with TRBJ2-7; D is possibly TRBD2 (5 bases). The CDR3 has 18 residues. Germline CDR1 MDHEN, CDR2 SYDVKM. Trimming took off 2 bases at V and 3 bases at J, with 23 bases between the two ends. This chain's CDR3 is CASSLIFPDFAGNYEQYF. As DNA, the CDR3 is TGTGCCAGCAGTTTAATTTTTCCCGACTTTGCGGGTAACTACGAGCAGTACTTC.

This clonotype was seen only a few times. The V gene is TRBV6-5, the J gene TRBJ2-5, with D possibly matching TRBD2 (5 bases). The germline V gene encodes CDR1 MNHEY and CDR2 SVGAGI. This CDR3 comprises 16 residues. Trimming took 1 base from V and 2 from J, leaving 14 bases between them. In DNA, the CDR3 is TGTGCCAGCAGTTACTTTTCTAGCAGAGATCAAGAGACCCAGTACTTC. Its translation is CASSYFSSRDQETQYF.

The rearrangement uses TRBV29-1 and TRBJ2-7; TRBD1 matches 8 bases. V was pared by 6 bases and J by 0 bases, with 4 bases of the junction left unmatched. CDR3 length: 13 amino acids. Germline CDR1 and CDR2: SQVTM and ANQGSEA. The CDR3 region is CSVEGQVSYEQYF. Written as DNA, the CDR3 is TGCAGCGTCGAGGGACAGGTCTCCTACGAGCAGTACTTC.

This chain connects TRBV29-1 to TRBJ2-7; 7 bases fit TRBD1. The CDR3 is made up of 16 amino acids. In germline, CDR1 is SQVTM, CDR2 ANQGSEA. The ends lost 4 bases at V and 3 bases at J; junction bases unmatched: 15. In DNA, the CDR3 is TGCAGCGTTGTTTTCGGACGGCCAGGGGGTAACTACGAGCAGTACTTC. Translated, it gives CSVVFGRPGGNYEQYF.

J is TRBJ2-1 and V is TRBV5-1; TRBD1 matches at 9 bases. The CDR3 is 18 amino acids. CDR1 is SGHRS and CDR2 is YFSETQ in the germline V gene. The J segment lost 5 bases and the V segment lost 4 bases, leaving 16 bases of the junction unmatched. DNA of the CDR3: TGCGCCAGCAGCAAACTAAAACTTACAGGGGGCTCGAACAATGAGCAGTTCTTC. This sequence encodes CASSKLKLTGGSNNEQFF.

This clonotype was found a few times. This chain links TRBV15 with TRBJ2-1, with 7 nucleotides matching TRBD2. This CDR3 region has 18 residues. Germline V gene data show CDR1 as LNHNV and CDR2 as YYDKDF (reference sequence). J gave up 1 base and V 4 bases, and 13 bases lay outside the gene matches. The CDR3 is CATSTPWVGGGSYNEQFF. CDR3 bases: TGTGCCACCAGCACGCCATGGGTGGGCGGGGGATCCTACAATGAGCAGTTCTTC.

Many counts were recorded for this clonotype. The rearrangement joins TRBV20-1 to TRBJ1-4; no reliable D call. Germline values: CDR1 DFQATT, CDR2 SNEGSKA (reference sequence). With 0 bases removed from V and 6 bases from J, the gap between germline ends came to 14 bases. This CDR3 comprises 15 residues. CDR3 loop: CSARDVRADYEKLFF. For the CDR3, the DNA is TGCAGTGCTAGAGATGTAAGGGCAGATTATGAAAAACTGTTTTTT.